This T cell receptor (beta chain) is from a study of patients and donors after allogeneic stem cell transplantation. MiXCR was run by TCRdb on the RT-PCR reads, yielding one entry per CDR3 protein. The sample includes 160,000 or so distinct CDR3 sequences, 24% of them seen just once. The CDR3 is made up of 13 amino acids. J gave up 4 bases and V 6 bases, and 4 bases lay outside the gene matches. In germline, CDR1 is DFQATT, CDR2 SNEGSKA (reference sequence). This receptor was identified in a human donor who was either an allogeneic HSCT recipient or a stem cell or donor lymphocyte infusion donor (not recorded which). It is not recorded whose cells these are; they may come from a transplant donor. Specimen: blood, either unsorted or a sorted T cell fraction (not recorded which). The chain links TRBV20-1 to TRBJ1-3; TRBD1 agrees at 9 bases. The CDR3 sequence: CSAGTGFGNTIYF. The CDR3 region has the DNA TGCAGTGCCGGGACAGGGTTCGGAAACACCATATATTTT.